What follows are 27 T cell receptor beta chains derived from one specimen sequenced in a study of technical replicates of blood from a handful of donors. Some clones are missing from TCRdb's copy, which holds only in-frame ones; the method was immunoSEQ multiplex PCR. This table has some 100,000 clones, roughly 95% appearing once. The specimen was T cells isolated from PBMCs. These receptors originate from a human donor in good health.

CDR3 nucleotides: TGTGCCAGCAGTTTCACCGGGACACGTTACGAGCAGTACTTC. This encodes CASSFTGTRYEQYF. The genes are TRBV2 and TRBJ2-7, with D possibly TRBD1 on 6 matching bases. Trimming shortened V by 5 bases and J by 4 bases, and 15 bases separated the two germline ends. Germline CDR1 and CDR2: SNHLY and FYNNEI. The CDR3 spans 14 residues.

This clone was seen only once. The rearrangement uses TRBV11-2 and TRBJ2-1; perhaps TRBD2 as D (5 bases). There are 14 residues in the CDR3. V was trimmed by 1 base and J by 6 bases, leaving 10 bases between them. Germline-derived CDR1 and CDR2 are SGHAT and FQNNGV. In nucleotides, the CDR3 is TGTGCCAGCAGCTTAGCCGGGAACCGCAATGAGCAGTTCTTC. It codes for CASSLAGNRNEQFF.

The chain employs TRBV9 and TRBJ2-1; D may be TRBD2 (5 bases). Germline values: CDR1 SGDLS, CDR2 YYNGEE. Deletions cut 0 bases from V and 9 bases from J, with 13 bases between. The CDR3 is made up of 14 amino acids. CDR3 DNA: TGTGCCAGCAGCGTAGTATCGGGGATTGGTGAGCAGTTCTTC. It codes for CASSVVSGIGEQFF.

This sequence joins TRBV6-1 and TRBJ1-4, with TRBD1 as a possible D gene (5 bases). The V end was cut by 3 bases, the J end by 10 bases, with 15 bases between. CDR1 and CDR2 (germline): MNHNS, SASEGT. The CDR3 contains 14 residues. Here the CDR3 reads CASSEEGTAGKLFF. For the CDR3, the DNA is TGTGCCAGCAGTGAGGAGGGGACGGCGGGAAAACTGTTTTTT.

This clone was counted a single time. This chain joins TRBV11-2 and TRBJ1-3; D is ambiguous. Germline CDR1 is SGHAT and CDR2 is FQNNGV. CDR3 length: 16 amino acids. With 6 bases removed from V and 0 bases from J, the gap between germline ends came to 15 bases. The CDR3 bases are TGTGCCAGCAGTGACCCTGGACTCATCTCTGGAAACACCATATATTTT. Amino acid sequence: CASSDPGLISGNTIYF.

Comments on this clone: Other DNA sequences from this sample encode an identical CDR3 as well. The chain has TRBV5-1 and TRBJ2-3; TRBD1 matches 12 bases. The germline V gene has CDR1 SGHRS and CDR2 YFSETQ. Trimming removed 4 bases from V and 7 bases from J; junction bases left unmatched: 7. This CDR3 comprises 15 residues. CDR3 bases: TGCGCCAGCAGCGATCCGGGACAGGGGGCCCATACGCAGTATTTT. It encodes CASSDPGQGAHTQYF.

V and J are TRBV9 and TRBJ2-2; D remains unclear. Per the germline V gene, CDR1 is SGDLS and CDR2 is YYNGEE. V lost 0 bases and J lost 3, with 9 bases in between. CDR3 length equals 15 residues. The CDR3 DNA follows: TGTGCCAGCAGCGTAGTAGCTAGAGACACCGGGGAGCTGTTTTTT. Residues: CASSVVARDTGELFF.

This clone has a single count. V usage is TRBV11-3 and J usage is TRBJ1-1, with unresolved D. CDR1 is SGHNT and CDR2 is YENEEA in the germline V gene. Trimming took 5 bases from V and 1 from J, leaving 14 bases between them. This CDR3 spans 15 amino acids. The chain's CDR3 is CASSNEKRKNTEAFF. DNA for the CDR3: TGTGCCAGCAGCAATGAAAAGCGGAAGAACACTGAAGCTTTCTTT. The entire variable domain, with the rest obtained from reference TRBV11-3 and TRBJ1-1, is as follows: EAGVVQSPRYKIIEKKQPVAFWCNPISGHNTLYWYLQNLGQGPELLIRYENEEAVDDSQLPKDRFSAERLKGVDSTLKIQPAELGDSAVYLCASSNEKRKNTEAFFGQGTRLTVV.

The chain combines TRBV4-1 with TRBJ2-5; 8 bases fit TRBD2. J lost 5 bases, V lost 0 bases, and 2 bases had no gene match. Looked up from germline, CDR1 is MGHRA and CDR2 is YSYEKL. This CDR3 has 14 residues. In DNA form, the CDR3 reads TGCGCCAGCAGCCAAGATCCTAGCGGGGAGACCCAGTACTTC. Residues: CASSQDPSGETQYF.

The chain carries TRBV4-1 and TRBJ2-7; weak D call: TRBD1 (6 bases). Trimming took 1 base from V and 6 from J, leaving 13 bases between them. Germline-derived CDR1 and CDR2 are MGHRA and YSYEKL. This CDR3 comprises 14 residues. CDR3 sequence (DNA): TGCGCCAGCAGCCAAGGGCAGGGGAACGGCGAGCAGTACTTC. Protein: CASSQGQGNGEQYF.

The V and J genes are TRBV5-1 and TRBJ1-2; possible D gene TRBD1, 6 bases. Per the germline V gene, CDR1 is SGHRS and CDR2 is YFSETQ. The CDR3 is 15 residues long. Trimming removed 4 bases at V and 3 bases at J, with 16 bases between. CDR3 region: CASSPSSDSYYGYTF. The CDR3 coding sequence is TGCGCCAGCAGCCCGTCGTCGGACAGTTACTATGGCTACACCTTC.

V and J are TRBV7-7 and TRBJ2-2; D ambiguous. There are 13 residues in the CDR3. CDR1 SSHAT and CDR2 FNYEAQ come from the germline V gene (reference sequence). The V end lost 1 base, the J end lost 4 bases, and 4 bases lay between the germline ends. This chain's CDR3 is CASSLGATGELFF. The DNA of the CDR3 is TGTGCCAGCAGCTTAGGGGCCACCGGGGAGCTGTTTTTT.

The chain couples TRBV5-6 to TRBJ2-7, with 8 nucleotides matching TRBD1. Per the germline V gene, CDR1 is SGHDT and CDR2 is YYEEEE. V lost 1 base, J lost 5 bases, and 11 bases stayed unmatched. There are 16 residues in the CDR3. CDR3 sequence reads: CASSLTGRGLIHEQYF. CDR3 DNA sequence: TGTGCCAGCAGCTTGACGGGCAGGGGGCTGATCCACGAGCAGTACTTC.

CDR3 nucleotide sequence: TGTGCCAGCACCGGGCCCGCCCGGGGGGAGCAGTACTTC. It translates to CASTGPARGEQYF. The V gene is TRBV2, the J gene TRBJ2-7; tentative D call: TRBD2 (6 bases). From germline, CDR1 is SNHLY and CDR2 FYNNEI. V was cut by 7 bases and J by 7 bases, with 17 bases left in between. This CDR3 contains 13 residues.

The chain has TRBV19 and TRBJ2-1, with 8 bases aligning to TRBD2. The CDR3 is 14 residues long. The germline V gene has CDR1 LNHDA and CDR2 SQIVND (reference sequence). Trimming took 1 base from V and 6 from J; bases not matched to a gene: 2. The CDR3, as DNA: TGTGCCAGTAGTATAGCGGGAGGGTTCAATGAGCAGTTCTTC. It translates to CASSIAGGFNEQFF.

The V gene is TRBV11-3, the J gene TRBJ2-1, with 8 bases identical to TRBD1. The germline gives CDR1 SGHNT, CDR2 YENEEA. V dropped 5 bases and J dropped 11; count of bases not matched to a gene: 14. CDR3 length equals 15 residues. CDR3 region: CASSRGQGAGRKQFF. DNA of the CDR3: TGTGCCAGCAGCCGAGGTCAGGGGGCGGGAAGAAAGCAGTTCTTC.

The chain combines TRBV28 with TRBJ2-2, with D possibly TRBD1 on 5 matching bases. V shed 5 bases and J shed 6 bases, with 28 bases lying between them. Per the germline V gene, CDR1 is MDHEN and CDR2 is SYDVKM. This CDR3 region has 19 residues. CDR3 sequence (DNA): TGTGCCAGCAGTGATATGACCGCTGGGGCATTGGTGGGTGCCGGGGAGCTGTTTTTT. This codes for CASSDMTAGALVGAGELFF.

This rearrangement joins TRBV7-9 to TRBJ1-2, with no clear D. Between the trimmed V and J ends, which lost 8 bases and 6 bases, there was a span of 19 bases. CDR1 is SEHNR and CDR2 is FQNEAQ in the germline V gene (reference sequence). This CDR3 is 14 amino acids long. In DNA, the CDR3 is TGTGCCAGCTTGGCCATCGGGTCCCTCAATGGCTACACCTTC. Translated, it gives CASLAIGSLNGYTF.

DNA for the CDR3: TGTGCCTGGGGACATTCCTACGAGCAGTACTTC. It encodes CAWGHSYEQYF. The chain combines TRBV30 with TRBJ2-7; TRBD1 might be the D (5 bases). Germline V gene lookup returns CDR1 GTSNPN and CDR2 SVGIG (reference sequence). V shed 5 bases and J shed 1 base, with 6 bases lying between them. The CDR3 sequence is 11 residues long.

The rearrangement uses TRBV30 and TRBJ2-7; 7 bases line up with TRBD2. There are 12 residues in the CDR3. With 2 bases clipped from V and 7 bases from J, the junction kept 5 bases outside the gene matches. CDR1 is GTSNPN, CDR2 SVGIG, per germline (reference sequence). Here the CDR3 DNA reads TGTGCCTGGAGTCCGTCCGGGAGGGAGCAGTACTTC. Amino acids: CAWSPSGREQYF.

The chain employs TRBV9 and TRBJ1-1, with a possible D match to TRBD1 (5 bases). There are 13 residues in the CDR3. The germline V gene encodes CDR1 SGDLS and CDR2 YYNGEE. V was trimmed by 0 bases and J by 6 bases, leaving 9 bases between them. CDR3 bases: TGTGCCAGCAGCGTAGCCTCGGGGGCTGAAGCTTTCTTT. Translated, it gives CASSVASGAEAFF.

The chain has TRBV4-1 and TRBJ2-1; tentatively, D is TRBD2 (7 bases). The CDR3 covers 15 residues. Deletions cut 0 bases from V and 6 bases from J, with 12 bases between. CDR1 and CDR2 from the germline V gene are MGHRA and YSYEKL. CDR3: CASSQDWGGVNEQFF. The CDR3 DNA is TGCGCCAGCAGCCAAGATTGGGGGGGCGTCAATGAGCAGTTCTTC.

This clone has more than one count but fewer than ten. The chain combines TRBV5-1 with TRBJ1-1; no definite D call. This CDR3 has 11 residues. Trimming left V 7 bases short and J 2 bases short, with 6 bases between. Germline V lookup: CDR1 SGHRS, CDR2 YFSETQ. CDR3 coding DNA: TGCGCCAGCTATACAAACACTGAAGCTTTCTTT. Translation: CASYTNTEAFF.

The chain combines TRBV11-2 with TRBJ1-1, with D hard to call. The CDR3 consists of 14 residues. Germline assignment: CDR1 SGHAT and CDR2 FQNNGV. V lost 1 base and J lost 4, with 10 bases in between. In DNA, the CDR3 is TGTGCCAGCAGCTTAGCCCTACCCCCCACTGAAGCTTTCTTT. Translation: CASSLALPPTEAFF.

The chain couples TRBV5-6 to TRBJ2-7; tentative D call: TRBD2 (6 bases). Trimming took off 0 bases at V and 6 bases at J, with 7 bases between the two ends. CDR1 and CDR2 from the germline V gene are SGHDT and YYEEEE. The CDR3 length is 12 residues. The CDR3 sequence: CASSLVGGEQYF. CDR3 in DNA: TGTGCCAGCAGCTTGGTCGGGGGCGAGCAGTACTTC.

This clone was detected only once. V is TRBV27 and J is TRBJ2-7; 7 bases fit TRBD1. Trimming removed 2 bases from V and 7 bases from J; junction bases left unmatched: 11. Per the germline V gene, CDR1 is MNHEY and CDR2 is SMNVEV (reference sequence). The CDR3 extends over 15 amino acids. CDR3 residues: CASSLTGTEPGEQYF. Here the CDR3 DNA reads TGTGCCAGCAGTTTAACCGGGACAGAACCGGGGGAGCAGTACTTC.

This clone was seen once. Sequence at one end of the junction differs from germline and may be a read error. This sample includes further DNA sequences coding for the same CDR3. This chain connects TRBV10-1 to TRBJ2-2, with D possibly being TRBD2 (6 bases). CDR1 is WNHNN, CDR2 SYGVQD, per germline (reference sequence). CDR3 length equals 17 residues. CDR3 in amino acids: CARELAVFKGNTGELFF. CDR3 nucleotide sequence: TGCGCCAGGGAATTAGCGGTATTTAAGGGGAACACCGGGGAACTGTTTTTT.